A selection of T cell receptor beta chains follows, all from one sample in a study of long-term antiretroviral therapy in people with HIV. Clones were read by immunoSEQ multiplex PCR, and TCRdb kept only the in-frame ones, dropping some. Here the sample spans tens of thousands of clones, around 90% being singletons. Sequenced material: unsorted PBMCs, taken 2.3 years after starting antiretroviral therapy. The source is a man between 60 and 75 years old with HIV. Both conserved end residues are part of each CDR3. D genes are given only for firm matches. Some rows mark clone size as missing; the rest say once, few, many or name a class of expanded clone.

abundance: few
d_gene: TRBD1
v_gene: TRBV19
j_gene: TRBJ1-5
CDR3nt: TGTGCCAGTATCGAGGGGGCCAGTAGCAATCAGCCCCAGCATTTT
CDR3aa: CASIEGASSNQPQHF

abundance: NA
d_gene: TRBD1
v_gene: TRBV5-6
j_gene: TRBJ2-1
CDR3nt: TGTGCCAGCAGCTCCCGGGACAGGGGAAATGAGCAGTTCTTC
CDR3aa: CASSSRDRGNEQFF

abundance: NA
d_gene: NA
v_gene: TRBV27
j_gene: TRBJ1-1
CDR3nt: TGTGCCAGCAGTTTAATCCCATTCAGCACTGAAGCTTTCTTT
CDR3aa: CASSLIPFSTEAFF

abundance: NA
d_gene: NA
v_gene: TRBV7-9
j_gene: TRBJ2-1
CDR3nt: TGTGCCAGTGCCCAGGGGTCGTCCTACAATGAGCAGTTCTTC
CDR3aa: CASAQGSSYNEQFF

abundance: NA
d_gene: TRBD1
v_gene: TRBV27
j_gene: TRBJ1-1
CDR3nt: TGTGCCATCGGACAGGGGGGCACTGAAGCTTTCTTT
CDR3aa: CAIGQGGTEAFF

abundance: few
d_gene: NA
v_gene: TRBV7-3
j_gene: TRBJ2-6
CDR3nt: TGTGCCAGCAGCTTAACGTTAATTGGGGGATCTGGGGCCAACGTCCTGACTTTC
CDR3aa: CASSLTLIGGSGANVLTF

abundance: NA
d_gene: TRBD1
v_gene: TRBV4-3
j_gene: TRBJ1-1
CDR3nt: TGCGCCAGCAGCCAGACAGGGGGTAACACTGAAGCTTTCTTT
CDR3aa: CASSQTGGNTEAFF

abundance: NA
d_gene: NA
v_gene: TRBV7-2
j_gene: TRBJ2-4
CDR3nt: TGTGCCAGCAGCCCAGGGACAGCCAAAAACATTCAGTACTTC
CDR3aa: CASSPGTAKNIQYF

abundance: NA
d_gene: NA
v_gene: TRBV7-9
j_gene: TRBJ2-1
CDR3nt: TGTGCCAGCAGCTTACCCAGGGGGGGCCTTTGGAATGAGCAGTTCTTC
CDR3aa: CASSLPRGGLWNEQFF

abundance: NA
d_gene: NA
v_gene: TRBV7-2
j_gene: TRBJ2-4
CDR3nt: TGTGCCAGCAGCTTAGAGGACGCTTGGCGGAACATTCAGTACTTC
CDR3aa: CASSLEDAWRNIQYF

abundance: NA
d_gene: TRBD2
v_gene: TRBV7-6
j_gene: TRBJ2-2
CDR3nt: TGTGCCAGCAGCCCGGGACTAGCGACGAACACCGGGGAGCTGTTTTTT
CDR3aa: CASSPGLATNTGELFF

abundance: NA
d_gene: TRBD1
v_gene: TRBV28
j_gene: TRBJ1-1
CDR3nt: TGTGCCACCAAGGGGGCAGGGCGGAGCACTGAAGCTTTCTTT
CDR3aa: CATKGAGRSTEAFF

abundance: NA
d_gene: NA
v_gene: TRBV4-2
j_gene: TRBJ2-7
CDR3nt: TGTGCCAGCAGCCGTGCCCCCCAAACCTACGAGCAGTACTTC
CDR3aa: CASSRAPQTYEQYF

abundance: NA
d_gene: TRBD1
v_gene: TRBV10-2
j_gene: TRBJ1-4
CDR3nt: TGCGCCAGCAGCCGGCGACAGGGGTATAATGAAAAACTGTTTTTT
CDR3aa: CASSRRQGYNEKLFF

abundance: NA
d_gene: NA
v_gene: TRBV4-1
j_gene: TRBJ2-3
CDR3nt: TGCGCCAGCAGCCAAGAAAGGGGGGGGGATACGCAGTATTTT
CDR3aa: CASSQERGGDTQYF

abundance: NA
d_gene: NA
v_gene: TRBV18
j_gene: TRBJ1-2
CDR3nt: TGTGCCAGCTCACCACAGTCAGCAGACTATGGCTACACCTTC
CDR3aa: CASSPQSADYGYTF

abundance: NA
d_gene: NA
v_gene: TRBV2
j_gene: TRBJ2-4
CDR3nt: TGTGCCAGCGTCGTTGGGCGGAATTTAGCCAAAAACATTCAGTACTTC
CDR3aa: CASVVGRNLAKNIQYF

abundance: once
d_gene: TRBD2
v_gene: TRBV5-1
j_gene: TRBJ2-7
CDR3nt: TGCGCCAGCAGCCCGTCCAGCGGGAGCAACGAGCAGTACTTC
CDR3aa: CASSPSSGSNEQYF

abundance: once
d_gene: TRBD2
v_gene: TRBV7-2
j_gene: TRBJ2-3
CDR3nt: TGTGCCAGCAGCTTAGCGTGGGCTAGCGGGGGTACGCAGTATTTT
CDR3aa: CASSLAWASGGTQYF

abundance: NA
d_gene: TRBD2
v_gene: TRBV5-4
j_gene: TRBJ2-7
CDR3nt: TGTGCCAGCAGCCTGAGCCCGGGACTAGCTCTCGAGCAGTACTTC
CDR3aa: CASSLSPGLALEQYF

abundance: NA
d_gene: NA
v_gene: TRBV30
j_gene: TRBJ1-5
CDR3nt: TGTGCCTGGAGTGGGAAGGGTACGGGTCCAAGGCAGCCCCAGCATTTT
CDR3aa: CAWSGKGTGPRQPQHF